This T cell receptor beta chain was captured in a study of T cells after somatic rescue of genetic block. The ends lost 6 bases at V and 3 bases at J; junction bases unmatched: 3. CDR3 size: 14 residues. Germline values: CDR1 WSHSY, CDR2 SAAADI. The protocol was immunoSEQ multiplex PCR, while the TCRdb copy is restricted to in-frame clones and leaves out a portion. The sample holds about 67,000 clones, about 91% seen once. The receptor's source is a man between 40 and 49 years old. The rearrangement uses TRBV10-2 and TRBJ2-7; TRBD2 aligns across 12 bases. The sample was peripheral blood mononuclear cells (PBMCs). In DNA, the CDR3 is TGCGCCAGCAGCCGACTAGCGGGAGTCTACGAGCAGTACTTC. Translation gives CASSRLAGVYEQYF.